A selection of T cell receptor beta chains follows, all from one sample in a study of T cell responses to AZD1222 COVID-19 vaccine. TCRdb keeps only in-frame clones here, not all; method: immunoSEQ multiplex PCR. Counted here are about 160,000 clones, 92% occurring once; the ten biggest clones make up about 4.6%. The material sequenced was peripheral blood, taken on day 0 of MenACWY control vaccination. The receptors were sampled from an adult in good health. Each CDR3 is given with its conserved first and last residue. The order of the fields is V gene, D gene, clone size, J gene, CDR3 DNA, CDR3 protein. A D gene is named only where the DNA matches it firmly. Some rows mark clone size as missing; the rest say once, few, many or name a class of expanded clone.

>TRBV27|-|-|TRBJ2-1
TGTGCCAGCCGTGCGGTAGGTAAAAACAATGAGCAGTTCTTC
CASRAVGKNNEQFF
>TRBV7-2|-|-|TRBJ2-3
TGTGCCAGCAGCCTGGACCGGCCAGGTACGCAGTATTTT
CASSLDRPGTQYF
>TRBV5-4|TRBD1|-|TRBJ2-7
TGTGCCAGCATCAGACAGGGTGTAGGTGGGGAGCAGTACTTC
CASIRQGVGGEQYF
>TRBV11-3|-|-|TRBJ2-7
TGTGCCAGCAGCTTCCTCGCGACAGGACACTACGAGCAGTACTTC
CASSFLATGHYEQYF
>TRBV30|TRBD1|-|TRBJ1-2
TGTGCCTGGAGCCGAGACAGGGGGGACTATGGCTACACCTTC
CAWSRDRGDYGYTF
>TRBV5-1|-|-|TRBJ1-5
TGCGCCAGCAGCCTTGACAGCCATAGCAATCAGCCCCAGCATTTT
CASSLDSHSNQPQHF
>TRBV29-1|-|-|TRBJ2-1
TGCAGCGGGACGGGGGACGGTACCTACAATGAGCAGTTCTTC
CSGTGDGTYNEQFF
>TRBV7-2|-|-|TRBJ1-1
TGTGCCAGCAGCTTAGCACTAGGGATGAACACTGAAGCTTTCTTT
CASSLALGMNTEAFF
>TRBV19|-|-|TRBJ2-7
TGTGCCAGTAGTCCTTTGTCCGGATTCCCCTACGAGCAGTACTTC
CASSPLSGFPYEQYF
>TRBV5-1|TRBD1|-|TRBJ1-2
TGCGCCAGCAGTTATCAGGGGGTGGATGGCTACACCTTC
CASSYQGVDGYTF
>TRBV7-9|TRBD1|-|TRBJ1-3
TGTGCCAGCAGTTTACGTGACAGGGGAGCCGGAAACACCATATATTTT
CASSLRDRGAGNTIYF
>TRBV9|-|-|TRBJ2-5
TGTGCCAGCAGCGGCAACATGCAGACCCAGTACTTC
CASSGNMQTQYF
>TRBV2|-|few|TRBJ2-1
TGTGCCAGCAGCCCCCCCTTGAATGAGCAGTTCTTC
CASSPPLNEQFF
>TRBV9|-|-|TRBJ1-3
TGTGCCAGCAGCGTAGACCCTGGGGGAATGAAAACTGGAAACACCATATATTTT
CASSVDPGGMKTGNTIYF
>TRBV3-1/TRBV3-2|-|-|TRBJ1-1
TGTGCCAGCAGCCAGACAGCCCTGGGCACTGAAGCTTTCTTT
CASSQTALGTEAFF
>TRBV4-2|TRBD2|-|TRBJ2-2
TGTGCCAGCAGCCCGTGGACTAGCGGGAGGGCCGTCACCGGGGAGCTGTTTTTT
CASSPWTSGRAVTGELFF
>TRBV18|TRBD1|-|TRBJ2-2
TGTGCCAGCTCACCACTGTCCCAGGGGGCCGGGGAGCTGTTTTTT
CASSPLSQGAGELFF
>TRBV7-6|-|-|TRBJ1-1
TGTGCCAGCAGCCCATACACGGGAAACACTGAAGCTTTCTTT
CASSPYTGNTEAFF
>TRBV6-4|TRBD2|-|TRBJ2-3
TGTGCCAGCAGTGACTCAGCGGGGAGGGCAGATACGCAGTATTTT
CASSDSAGRADTQYF
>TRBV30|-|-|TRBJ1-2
TGTGCCTGGGGGGACCGAAACTATGGCTACACCTTC
CAWGDRNYGYTF
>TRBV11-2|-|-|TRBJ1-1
TGTGCCAGCAGCTTTTTTCAACAGGAGTACACTGAAGCTTTCTTT
CASSFFQQEYTEAFF
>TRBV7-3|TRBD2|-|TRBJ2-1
TGTGCCAGCAGCCCCTTTTCTAGCGGGAGGAGCAATGAGCAGTTCTTC
CASSPFSSGRSNEQFF
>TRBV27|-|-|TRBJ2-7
TGTGCCAGCAGTTTTAGCGGAAGCTCCTACGAGCAGTACTTC
CASSFSGSSYEQYF
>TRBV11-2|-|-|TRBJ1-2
TGTGCCAGCAGCTTAGATCGGTTGTCGTACGGGTACGGCTACACCTTC
CASSLDRLSYGYGYTF
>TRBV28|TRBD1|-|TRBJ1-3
TGTGCCAGCAGTCCAACAGGGGGCGCGGACACCATATATTTT
CASSPTGGADTIYF
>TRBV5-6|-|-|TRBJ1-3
TGTGCCAGCAGCTTGGGGCTAAGGGGACACCCAAACTCTGGAAACACCATATATTTT
CASSLGLRGHPNSGNTIYF
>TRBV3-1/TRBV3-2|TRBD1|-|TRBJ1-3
TGTGCCAGCAGCCAAGGGGACAGCTCTGGAAACACCATATATTTT
CASSQGDSSGNTIYF
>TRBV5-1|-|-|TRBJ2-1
TGCGCCAGCAGCTCGCCGGGGCGCGGGTCCTACAATGAGCAGTTCTTC
CASSSPGRGSYNEQFF
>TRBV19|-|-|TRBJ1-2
TGTGCCAGTAGTGCTCGTGCGACAAAAGTCTACACCTTC
CASSARATKVYTF
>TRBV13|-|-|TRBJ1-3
TGTGCCAGCAGCTTAGGCCGACAATCTGGAAACACCATATATTTT
CASSLGRQSGNTIYF
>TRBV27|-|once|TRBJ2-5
TGTGCCAGCAGTTCAAACCCCCGGGGGAGCCAAGAGACCCAGTACTTC
CASSSNPRGSQETQYF
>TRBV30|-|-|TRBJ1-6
TGTGCCTGGAAAGGGAATAATTCACCCCTCCACTTT
CAWKGNNSPLHF
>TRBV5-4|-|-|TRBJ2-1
TGTGCCAGCAGCGGTTGGGGTTCCTACAATGAGCAGTTCTTC
CASSGWGSYNEQFF
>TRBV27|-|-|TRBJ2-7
TGTGCCAGCAGGGCGGGACAGCCGATTGGCGAGCAGTACTTC
CASRAGQPIGEQYF